This T cell receptor beta chain was obtained from a study of blood T cell repertoires in COVID-19. V lost 8 bases to trimming and J lost 8 bases; unmatched junction nucleotides: 0. The CDR3 runs to 11 residues. Germline V gene data show CDR1 as WNHNN and CDR2 as SYGVQD (reference sequence). Repertoires were generated with immunoSEQ multiplex PCR, while TCRdb's copy carries only in-frame clones and drops some. The sample shows around 300,000 clones, roughly 90% of them seen only once. The J gene is TRBJ2-1, the V gene TRBV10-1, with 10 bases lining up with TRBD2. This clonotype originated in a woman between 55 and 75 years old who had recovered from COVID-19. Sequencing was done on a sample of PBMCs or T cells enriched from blood (not recorded which). CDR3 in DNA: TGCGCCAGCGGGACTAGCGATGAGCAGTTCTTC. Residues: CASGTSDEQFF.